The 21 T cell receptor beta chains presented below share a single source sample, sequenced in a study of cytomegalovirus exposure and HLA in healthy donors. PCR employed 60 Vbeta and 13 Jbeta primers. The assay was immunoSEQ multiplex PCR, and TCRdb's table has in-frame clones only and misses some. The sample records some 91,000 clones, around 73% being singletons. Material: PBMCs. The receptors were sampled from an older woman in good health and CMV-seronegative.

The rearrangement uses TRBV5-1 and TRBJ2-3; 9 bases fit TRBD2. From germline, CDR1 is SGHRS and CDR2 YFSETQ. There are 16 residues in the CDR3. The V and J ends lost 4 bases and 5 bases, in that order; junction bases with no gene match: 11. CDR3 sequence: CASSREGSGGVDTQYF. The CDR3 nucleotides read TGCGCCAGCAGCCGCGAGGGTAGCGGGGGCGTAGATACGCAGTATTTT.

The V and J genes are TRBV5-8 and TRBJ2-7, with a weak D call TRBD1 (6 bases). Germline V CDR1 and CDR2: SGHTS, YDEGEE. Trimming left V 4 bases short and J 4 bases short, with 18 bases between. There are 15 residues in the CDR3. The CDR3 loop reads CASSRWGQLIYEQYF. DNA of the CDR3: TGTGCCAGCAGCCGATGGGGGCAGCTGATTTACGAGCAGTACTTC.

Written as DNA, the CDR3 is TGCGCCAGCAGCTTGGTACGGGGCACTGAAGCTTTCTTT. Amino acids: CASSLVRGTEAFF. V usage is TRBV5-1 and J usage is TRBJ1-1; D is ambiguous. Germline CDR1 is SGHRS and CDR2 is YFSETQ. V gave up 0 bases and J gave up 4 bases, with 7 bases separating them. The CDR3 loop spans 13 amino acids. The entire variable domain, with the rest obtained from reference TRBV5-1 and TRBJ1-1, is as follows: KAGVTQTPRYLIKTRGQQVTLSCSPISGHRSVSWYQQTPGQGLQFLFEYFSETQRNKGNFPGRFSGRQFSNSRSEMNVSTLELGDSALYLCASSLVRGTEAFFGQGTRLTVV.

The J gene is TRBJ1-5, the V gene TRBV4-3, with D unclear. Germline values: CDR1 LGHNA, CDR2 YSLEER. V dropped 1 base and J dropped 0 bases, with 7 bases sitting between them. The CDR3 is made up of 15 amino acids. In DNA form, the CDR3 reads TGCGCCAGCAGCCAAGCCACTTATAGCAATCAGCCCCAGCATTTT. Translated, it gives CASSQATYSNQPQHF.

The chain links TRBV6-5 to TRBJ1-2; 7 bases agree with TRBD1. There are 16 residues in the CDR3. Germline V lookup: CDR1 MNHEY, CDR2 SVGAGI. Germline trimming cut 2 bases from V and 4 bases from J; bases unmatched to any gene: 10. CDR3 DNA sequence: TGTGCCAGCAGTTACCCCAGGACAGGTGGAGGCTATGGCTACACCTTC. Translated: CASSYPRTGGGYGYTF.

The chain employs TRBV5-6 and TRBJ2-3; no clear D gene. Trimming left V 0 bases short and J 1 base short, with 9 bases between. This CDR3 is 15 amino acids long. The germline V gene has CDR1 SGHDT and CDR2 YYEEEE. The CDR3 nucleotides read TGTGCCAGCAGCTTGGGCTCAATAGGCACAGATACGCAGTATTTT. It specifies CASSLGSIGTDTQYF.

The rearrangement links TRBV6-6 to TRBJ2-7; 8 bases fit TRBD1. The CDR3 has 13 amino acids. Trimming at V came to 8 bases and at J to 3 bases, leaving 6 bases not matched to a gene. Germline lookup yields CDR1 MNHNY and CDR2 SVGAGI (reference sequence). The DNA for the CDR3 is TGTGCCAGCGGAAGCAGGGGGCTCTACGAGCAGTACTTC. The encoded protein is CASGSRGLYEQYF.

V is TRBV27 and J is TRBJ2-7, with D maybe TRBD2 (6 bases). Germline V gene lookup returns CDR1 MNHEY and CDR2 SMNVEV (reference sequence). This CDR3 contains 12 residues. Trimming left V 5 bases short and J 5 bases short, with 10 bases between. The CDR3 loop is CASSGGSHEQYF. CDR3 in DNA: TGTGCCAGCAGTGGGGGGTCCCACGAGCAGTACTTC.

The V and J genes are TRBV7-2 and TRBJ2-5, with 8 bases lining up with TRBD1. Trimming at V came to 3 bases and at J to 1 base, leaving 1 base not matched to a gene. The CDR3 has 14 residues. CDR1 SGHTA and CDR2 FQGNSA come from the germline V gene. CDR3 loop: CASSLGQVQETQYF. The CDR3, as DNA: TGTGCCAGCAGCTTGGGACAGGTCCAAGAGACCCAGTACTTC.

The chain is built from TRBV5-1 and TRBJ1-6; D is uncertain. CDR1 is SGHRS and CDR2 is YFSETQ in the germline V gene. The CDR3 totals 15 residues. V lost 0 bases, J lost 9 bases, and 13 bases lay in between. CDR3 loop: CASSLELGGSSPLHF. CDR3 bases: TGCGCCAGCAGCTTGGAGCTGGGAGGGAGTTCACCCCTCCACTTT.

CDR3 amino acids: CSDFTANYNEQFF. CDR3 coding DNA: TGCAGCGATTTCACAGCAAACTACAATGAGCAGTTCTTC. V gene TRBV29-1 combines with J gene TRBJ2-1; D unresolved. Trimming took off 7 bases at V and 3 bases at J, with 13 bases between the two ends. Looked up from germline, CDR1 is SQVTM and CDR2 is ANQGSEA. This CDR3 has 13 residues.

The chain carries TRBV27 and TRBJ2-7, with D perhaps TRBD1 (5 bases). Trimming pared 3 bases from V and 0 bases from J, leaving 9 bases between. Per germline, CDR1 MNHEY and CDR2 SMNVEV (reference sequence). The CDR3 length is 14 residues. CDR3 in DNA: TGTGCCAGCAGTTTTATGGACAACTCCTACGAGCAGTACTTC. Translating gives CASSFMDNSYEQYF.

V usage is TRBV7-8 and J usage is TRBJ2-3; TRBD2 agrees at 9 bases. CDR1 and CDR2 (germline): SGHVS, FQNEAQ. This CDR3 comprises 16 residues. V lost 4 bases to trimming and J lost 3 bases; unmatched junction nucleotides: 8. This CDR3 reads CASSSQLSGGTDTQYF. The CDR3 coding sequence is TGTGCCAGCAGCTCTCAACTTAGCGGGGGAACAGATACGCAGTATTTT.

The chain employs TRBV28 and TRBJ2-7; TRBD2 matches 9 bases. V dropped 8 bases and J dropped 5; count of bases not matched to a gene: 13. The CDR3 consists of 15 residues. Looked up from germline, CDR1 is MDHEN and CDR2 is SYDVKM. The CDR3 here is CASGLASGVLHEQYF. CDR3 in DNA: TGTGCCAGCGGGTTGGCTAGCGGGGTGTTACACGAGCAGTACTTC.

This chain links TRBV12-5 with TRBJ2-3; 11 positions agree with TRBD2. This CDR3 contains 17 residues. The germline V gene has CDR1 LGHNT and CDR2 FRNRAP. The V segment lost 0 bases and the J segment 5 bases; nucleotides outside the gene matches: 7. The CDR3 region has the DNA TGTGCTAGTGGTTTGGTAGCTAGCGGGGGGCGGTTAGATACGCAGTATTTT. Translation gives CASGLVASGGRLDTQYF. Using reference TRBV12-5 and TRBJ2-3 for the parts outside the CDR3, the full variable domain is DARVTQTPRHKVTEMGQEVTMRCQPILGHNTVFWYRQTMMQGLELLAYFRNRAPLDDSGMPKDRFSAEMPDATLATLKIQPSEPRDSAVYFCASGLVASGGRLDTQYFGPGTRLTVL.

The rearrangement links TRBV6-5 to TRBJ2-2; possible D gene TRBD1, 6 bases. V lost 3 bases, J lost 8 bases, and 7 bases lay in between. This CDR3 has 12 amino acids. Germline V lookup: CDR1 MNHEY, CDR2 SVGAGI. The CDR3 region has the DNA TGTGCCAGCAGTTATGACAGGGGGGAGCTGTTTTTT. Protein product: CASSYDRGELFF.

The rearrangement joins TRBV7-8 to TRBJ1-2; tentatively, D is TRBD1 (5 bases). CDR1 is SGHVS and CDR2 is FQNEAQ in the germline V gene. This CDR3 is 15 amino acids long. Trimming removed 5 bases from V and 2 bases from J, with 15 bases in between. CDR3 DNA sequence: TGTGCCAGCAGCGTAGGGGAGGCAGGAAACTATGGCTACACCTTC. Encoded protein: CASSVGEAGNYGYTF.

The CDR3 region is CASSIQGYTEAFF. CDR3 bases: TGTGCCAGCAGCATCCAGGGATACACTGAAGCTTTCTTT. The V gene is TRBV2, the J gene TRBJ1-1; tentatively, D is TRBD1 (5 bases). Between the trimmed V and J ends, which lost 6 bases and 3 bases, there was a span of 11 bases. The CDR3 contains 13 residues. In germline, CDR1 is SNHLY, CDR2 FYNNEI. Using reference TRBV2 and TRBJ1-1 for the parts outside the CDR3, the full variable domain is EPEVTQTPSHQVTQMGQEVILRCVPISNHLYFYWYRQILGQKVEFLVSFYNNEISEKSEIFDDQFSVERPDGSNFTLKIRSTKLEDSAMYFCASSIQGYTEAFFGQGTRLTVV.

V and J are TRBV15 and TRBJ2-5; a possible D gene is TRBD2 (5 bases). The CDR3 is 14 residues long. Trimming cost V 5 bases and J 4 bases, with 14 bases left between them. The germline gives CDR1 LNHNV, CDR2 YYDKDF (reference sequence). CDR3: CATSPRSAGETQYF. The CDR3 nucleotides read TGTGCCACCAGCCCCCGTTCGGCGGGAGAGACCCAGTACTTC.

This chain connects TRBV29-1 to TRBJ2-1, with 7 positions matching TRBD2. This CDR3 is built from 14 residues. Germline V gene data show CDR1 as SQVTM and CDR2 as ANQGSEA. With 3 bases clipped from V and 7 bases from J, the junction kept 9 bases outside the gene matches. This CDR3 reads CSVEPAGHRNEQFF. The CDR3 DNA reads as TGCAGCGTTGAGCCAGCGGGGCACCGGAATGAGCAGTTCTTC.

The rearrangement links TRBV21-1 to TRBJ1-2; no DNA check was done on the table's D call, TRBD1. TRBV21-1 is a documented pseudogene. CDR3 length: 12 amino acids. In nucleotides, the CDR3 is TGTGCCAGCAGTCCAGGGCCGGATGGCTACACCTTC. It is translated as CASSPGPDGYTF.